Listed below are T cell receptor beta chains from one sample, sequenced in a study of blood T cell repertoires in COVID-19. Sequencing was performed with immunoSEQ multiplex PCR; in TCRdb, only in-frame clones are kept and a portion is missing. The top ten clones hold around 5.8% of a sample with 200,000 to 250,000 clones, around three quarters of them seen once. The specimen was peripheral blood. These receptors all stem from a woman aged 70-85 years with acute or convalescent COVID-19. CDR3s include the opening cysteine and the closing phenylalanine or tryptophan. The D gene is left open where the match is weak. Only part of the rows carry a size: once, few, many, or a class if the clone is expanded.

D: TRBD2
size: -
V: TRBV3-1/TRBV3-2
J: TRBJ2-5
DNA: TGTGCCAGCAGCCCCGGACTAGCGGGTCAAGAGACCCAGTACTTC
CDR3: CASSPGLAGQETQYF

D: TRBD2
size: once
V: TRBV28
J: TRBJ2-2
DNA: TGTGCCAGCAGCGAGTTACCCGGGACTACCTCGGGGGAGCTGTTTTTT
CDR3: CASSELPGTTSGELFF

D: -
size: -
V: TRBV2
J: TRBJ2-7
DNA: TGTGCCAGCAAAACCAGACTAAGTTCCTACGAGCAGTACTTC
CDR3: CASKTRLSSYEQYF

D: TRBD2
size: -
V: TRBV10-3
J: TRBJ2-2
DNA: TGTGCCATCACCTCGACTAGCGGAGGCGGGAACACCGGGGAGCTGTTTTTT
CDR3: CAITSTSGGGNTGELFF

D: -
size: -
V: TRBV3-1/TRBV3-2
J: TRBJ2-7
DNA: TGTGCCAGCAGCCAAGACAGGTCCGGCGAGCAGTACTTC
CDR3: CASSQDRSGEQYF

D: TRBD1
size: few
V: TRBV14
J: TRBJ1-4
DNA: TGTGCCAGCAGCCCATCCGGGACAGGGCTCGAAAAACTGTTTTTT
CDR3: CASSPSGTGLEKLFF

D: -
size: -
V: TRBV27
J: TRBJ2-7
DNA: TGTGCCAGCAGTCCCCAAGGTGCGGGAAGGTACGAGCAGTACTTC
CDR3: CASSPQGAGRYEQYF

D: -
size: once
V: TRBV28
J: TRBJ2-7
DNA: TGTGCCAGCAGTTTAGCATTCCAGGGTAATGAGCAGTACTTC
CDR3: CASSLAFQGNEQYF

D: TRBD2
size: -
V: TRBV3-1/TRBV3-2
J: TRBJ2-3
DNA: TGTGCCAGCTCCTCTAGCGGGAGTAGGACAGATACGCAGTATTTT
CDR3: CASSSSGSRTDTQYF

D: TRBD1
size: -
V: TRBV5-6
J: TRBJ2-3
DNA: TGTGCCAGCAGCTTGGAGAGACAGGGTTTTAGCACAGATACGCAGTATTTT
CDR3: CASSLERQGFSTDTQYF

D: TRBD1
size: -
V: TRBV28
J: TRBJ2-7
DNA: TGTGCCAGCAGTTCGATCCGGGACAGAGCCTACGAGCAGTACTTC
CDR3: CASSSIRDRAYEQYF

D: TRBD2
size: -
V: TRBV3-1/TRBV3-2
J: TRBJ2-7
DNA: TGTGCCAGCAGCCCAGCTAGCGGGAGCTCCTACGAGCAGTACTTC
CDR3: CASSPASGSSYEQYF

D: TRBD2
size: -
V: TRBV7-9
J: TRBJ2-1
DNA: TGTGCCAGCAGCTCGCCCCTCGGGGGGGCGGGAGTCGGGTACAATGAGCAGTTCTTC
CDR3: CASSSPLGGAGVGYNEQFF

D: -
size: few
V: TRBV30
J: TRBJ1-5
DNA: TGTGCCTGGAGTGTAAGCGCAGGGAACAATCAGCCCCAGCATTTT
CDR3: CAWSVSAGNNQPQHF

D: TRBD2
size: -
V: TRBV19
J: TRBJ2-1
DNA: TGTGCCAGTAGTGGGAGGGGCGCGAGGTGGAATGAGCAGTTCTTC
CDR3: CASSGRGARWNEQFF

D: -
size: once
V: TRBV5-4
J: TRBJ2-5
DNA: TGTGCCAGCAGCTTGTTAAAAGAGACCCAGTACTTC
CDR3: CASSLLKETQYF

D: -
size: -
V: TRBV2
J: TRBJ1-1
DNA: TGTGCCAGCAGTGAAGCGCGTGGAGGGGAAGCTTTCTTT
CDR3: CASSEARGGEAFF

D: TRBD2
size: once
V: TRBV11-2
J: TRBJ2-7
DNA: TGTGCCAGCAGCAAACCGGGACTAGCGGGAGTATACTCCTACGAGCAGTACTTC
CDR3: CASSKPGLAGVYSYEQYF

D: TRBD2
size: -
V: TRBV5-1
J: TRBJ2-1
DNA: TGCGCCAGCCGTCTCGGACTAGCGGGAAACAATGAGCAGTTCTTC
CDR3: CASRLGLAGNNEQFF

D: TRBD1
size: -
V: TRBV2
J: TRBJ1-1
DNA: TGTGCCAGCAGGACCAGGACAGGGATGAACACTGAAGCTTTCTTT
CDR3: CASRTRTGMNTEAFF

D: TRBD2
size: -
V: TRBV27
J: TRBJ2-5
DNA: TGTGCCAGCGCCGAACTAGCGGGAGTTTTCCAAGAGACCCAGTACTTC
CDR3: CASAELAGVFQETQYF

D: -
size: -
V: TRBV5-1
J: TRBJ2-3
DNA: TGCGCCAGCAGCTTGCAACAGGGCCCTAGCACAGATACGCAGTATTTT
CDR3: CASSLQQGPSTDTQYF

D: TRBD2
size: once
V: TRBV19
J: TRBJ2-3
DNA: TGTGCCAGTAAGCTTGGAAAAGCGGGAACCCGCACAGATACGCAGTATTTT
CDR3: CASKLGKAGTRTDTQYF

D: -
size: -
V: TRBV29-1
J: TRBJ2-7
DNA: TGCAGCGTTGCCCCCGGGGGTGAGCAGTACTTC
CDR3: CSVAPGGEQYF

D: -
size: -
V: TRBV25-1
J: TRBJ1-2
DNA: TGTGCCAGCAGTGACTGGGCAGGGGCCTATGGCTACACCTTC
CDR3: CASSDWAGAYGYTF

D: -
size: -
V: TRBV23-1
J: TRBJ2-7
DNA: TGCGCCAGCAGTAACCGTCGAGGGCAGTACTTC
CDR3: CASSNRRGQYF

D: TRBD2
size: -
V: TRBV5-1
J: TRBJ2-2
DNA: TGCGCCAGCAGACGGGAGGGAGGTCCGAACACCGGGGAGCTGTTTTTT
CDR3: CASRREGGPNTGELFF

D: -
size: -
V: TRBV20-1
J: TRBJ2-7
DNA: TGCAGTGCTAGTGTCGGGGGCTACGAGCAGTACTTC
CDR3: CSASVGGYEQYF

D: TRBD2
size: -
V: TRBV10-3
J: TRBJ2-5
DNA: TGTGCCATCAGTGAGTCGATCGCTAGCGGAACTCAAGAGACCCAGTACTTC
CDR3: CAISESIASGTQETQYF

D: -
size: once
V: TRBV7-9
J: TRBJ1-1
DNA: TGTGCCAGCAGCTTAATCCTAACTGAAGCTTTCTTT
CDR3: CASSLILTEAFF

D: TRBD2
size: once
V: TRBV5-1
J: TRBJ2-1
DNA: TGCGCCAGCAGCATTGGGACAGGACTAGCGGGAGGGGGGAGGCAGTTCTTC
CDR3: CASSIGTGLAGGGRQFF

D: -
size: -
V: TRBV30
J: TRBJ1-1
DNA: TGTGCCTGGAGGGAGGAATTAAGGATGGTGAAGTCTGAAGCTTTCTTT
CDR3: CAWREELRMVKSEAFF

D: TRBD2
size: -
V: TRBV5-5
J: TRBJ2-7
DNA: TGTGCCAGCAGCTTGCAGCGGGAGTCCTACGAGCAGTACTTC
CDR3: CASSLQRESYEQYF

D: -
size: -
V: TRBV5-1
J: TRBJ2-3
DNA: TGCGCCAGCAGGTTAGACATGTGGTCAGATACGCAGTATTTT
CDR3: CASRLDMWSDTQYF

D: -
size: few
V: TRBV6-5
J: TRBJ1-1
DNA: TGTGCCAGCATAGATGACAAATCTGAAGCTTTCTTT
CDR3: CASIDDKSEAFF

D: TRBD2
size: -
V: TRBV28
J: TRBJ2-4
DNA: TGTGCCAGCAGTCCTGCGGGGGAGGGAGGTGGTGGCCCGCGAAACATTCAGTACTTC
CDR3: CASSPAGEGGGGPRNIQYF

D: -
size: -
V: TRBV2
J: TRBJ2-1
DNA: TGTGCCAGCAGTACTACAGGGATATTAGGCAATGAGCAGTTCTTC
CDR3: CASSTTGILGNEQFF

D: -
size: -
V: TRBV3-1/TRBV3-2
J: TRBJ2-2
DNA: TGTGCCAGCACCCCGGGGGTCACCGGGGAGCTGTTTTTT
CDR3: CASTPGVTGELFF

D: TRBD1
size: -
V: TRBV7-8
J: TRBJ1-1
DNA: TGTGCCAGCAGCATACGACAGGGGGCCAGAATGAACACTGAAGCTTTCTTT
CDR3: CASSIRQGARMNTEAFF

D: -
size: -
V: TRBV19
J: TRBJ1-2
DNA: TGTGCCAGTAGTATTCTGGGGGGTGCGAGCCATGGCTACACCTTC
CDR3: CASSILGGASHGYTF

D: TRBD2
size: -
V: TRBV18
J: TRBJ2-1
DNA: TGTGCCAGCTCACAACTAGCGGGAGGGCAGAATGAGCAGTTCTTC
CDR3: CASSQLAGGQNEQFF

D: TRBD1
size: -
V: TRBV5-1
J: TRBJ2-3
DNA: TGCGCCAGCAGTTCCGGACAGGGAACAGATACGCAGTATTTT
CDR3: CASSSGQGTDTQYF

D: -
size: -
V: TRBV7-9
J: TRBJ2-7
DNA: TGTGCCAGCAGCTCGAGGGACACTTCCTACGAGCAGTACTTC
CDR3: CASSSRDTSYEQYF

D: TRBD1
size: -
V: TRBV28
J: TRBJ2-3
DNA: TGTGCCAGCAGTCCACCTCCGACAGGGACCAGCACAGATACGCAGTATTTT
CDR3: CASSPPPTGTSTDTQYF

D: TRBD1
size: -
V: TRBV24-1
J: TRBJ1-2
DNA: TGTGCCACCAGTGATAGGGGACAGGGGGCTTATGGCTACACCTTC
CDR3: CATSDRGQGAYGYTF

D: TRBD1
size: once
V: TRBV5-4
J: TRBJ2-7
DNA: TGTGCCAGCAGCAAGGACAGGGGGCTCTACGAGCAGTACTTC
CDR3: CASSKDRGLYEQYF

D: -
size: -
V: TRBV20-1
J: TRBJ2-7
DNA: TGCAGTGCTAGGGACAATTCGCAGTACTTC
CDR3: CSARDNSQYF

D: TRBD1
size: -
V: TRBV10-3
J: TRBJ1-6
DNA: TGTGCCATCAGGGGAACAGGACAGGAGAATTCACCCCTCCACTTT
CDR3: CAIRGTGQENSPLHF

D: -
size: -
V: TRBV5-1
J: TRBJ2-1
DNA: TGCGCCAGCAGCTTGGTGCCGGGAGATTCCAATGAGCAGTTCTTC
CDR3: CASSLVPGDSNEQFF

D: TRBD2
size: once
V: TRBV7-8
J: TRBJ2-7
DNA: TGTGCCGGCCGAAAACAGGGAAGTCTAGCGGGAGGCCTAAACCGGCGATCCTACGAGCAGTACTTC
CDR3: CAGRKQGSLAGGLNRRSYEQYF

D: TRBD2
size: -
V: TRBV5-1
J: TRBJ2-5
DNA: TGCGCCAGCAGCTCTGGTTTATTGGCTAGCGGGAGCCAAGAGACCCAGTACTTC
CDR3: CASSSGLLASGSQETQYF

D: -
size: -
V: TRBV6-2/TRBV6-3
J: TRBJ1-5
DNA: TGTGCCAGCAGTTACTCGCACAGAAATCAGCCCCAGCATTTT
CDR3: CASSYSHRNQPQHF

D: TRBD2
size: once
V: TRBV27
J: TRBJ2-7
DNA: TGTGCCAGCAGTTCGGGTCAGCGGGAGGTCCCCTACGAGCAGTACTTC
CDR3: CASSSGQREVPYEQYF

D: -
size: many
V: TRBV19
J: TRBJ1-5
DNA: TGTGCCAGTAGTCCCTGGGAACAGGATAGCAATCAGCCCCAGCATTTT
CDR3: CASSPWEQDSNQPQHF

D: TRBD1
size: -
V: TRBV19
J: TRBJ1-1
DNA: TGTGCCAGTAGTATGGGACAGGGAAACACTGAAGCTTTCTTT
CDR3: CASSMGQGNTEAFF